This T cell receptor (beta chain) stems from a study of T cells in women clearing cervical HPV infection. About the research overall: Controls gave blood once infection was undetectable; cases at lesion identification. HLA type could not be excluded as a confounder. Points from the study as a whole: Effector/memory and HPV-specific T cells were not isolated, and association timing is unknown.

The protocol was immunoSEQ multiplex PCR, while the TCRdb copy is restricted to in-frame clones and leaves out a portion. The table counts 30,000 or so clones; 3.5% lies in the top ten. With regard to this clone: What it binds is unknown. With the read ending 3 residues before the CDR3 end, the germline J gene is used to fill in that end.

Germline V CDR1 and CDR2: DFQATT, SNEGSKA (reference sequence). The CDR3 is 14 amino acids. Each participant carried one incident cervical HPV16 infection only. This clonotype was obtained from a woman between 18 and 70 years old with a cervical HPV16 infection that either progressed to CIN3+ or cleared (not recorded which). What was sequenced was blood buffy coat. This rearrangement joins TRBV20-1 to TRBJ2-3, with a weak D call TRBD2 (6 bases). CDR3 amino acids: CSAEGKRGQETQYF. The sequenced CDR3 bases are TGCAGTGCGGAGGGGAAAAGAGGCCAAGAGACG.